Included here is one TCR beta chain sequence, with context. This record belongs to a study of T cell responses to AZD1222 COVID-19 vaccine. CDR1 SEHNR and CDR2 FQNEAQ come from the germline V gene (reference sequence). The CDR3 runs to 16 residues. V was shortened by 5 bases and J by 3 bases, with 19 bases between the two germline ends. Some clones are missing from TCRdb's copy, which holds only in-frame ones; the method was immunoSEQ multiplex PCR. Of about 85,000 clones in the sample, about 87% were seen once. This sequence originates from an adult in good health. The sample in question was peripheral blood, obtained on day 0 of AZD1222 vaccination. The chain carries TRBV7-9 and TRBJ1-1; a weak D match, TRBD1 (6 bases). The CDR3 DNA reads as TGTGCCAGCAGCCAAAGCGGGGGGGCTGGGGACACTGAAGCTTTCTTT. Amino acid sequence: CASSQSGGAGDTEAFF. Using reference TRBV7-9 and TRBJ1-1 for the parts outside the CDR3, the full variable domain is DTGVSQNPRHKITKRGQNVTFRCDPISEHNRLYWYRQTLGQGPEFLTYFQNEAQLEKSRLLSDRFSAERPKGSFSTLEIQRTEQGDSAMYLCASSQSGGAGDTEAFFGQGTRLTVV.